This T cell receptor beta chain is from a study of blood T cell repertoires in COVID-19. The overall study: The cDNA or gDNA used as material had been derived from T cells, B-cell-depleted T cells, or PBMCs.

The germline V gene encodes CDR1 MNHNS and CDR2 SASEGT. This CDR3 region has 15 residues. V lost 0 bases to trimming and J lost 9 bases; unmatched junction nucleotides: 7. Assay: immunoSEQ multiplex PCR; the TCRdb copy retains only in-frame clones and omits some. The sample includes roughly 250,000 clones, about 89% of them seen just once. Sample: peripheral blood. This clonotype was sampled from a man under 40 with acute or convalescent COVID-19. This chain connects TRBV6-1 to TRBJ2-1; 8 bases agree with TRBD2. This CDR3 is CASSEAGFAGGEQFF. The CDR3 bases are TGTGCCAGCAGTGAAGCGGGCTTCGCGGGGGGTGAGCAGTTCTTC.